This TCR beta chain was observed in a study of STAT3 mutations in large granular lymphocyte leukemia. Across the study: Approximately 40% of treated T-LGLL patients showed hematologic response to immunosuppression.

A remark on this clone: Its antigen is currently unknown.

Sequencing was performed with immunoSEQ multiplex PCR; in TCRdb, only in-frame clones are kept and a portion is missing. The sample includes tens of thousands of clones, 85% to 95% of them seen just once. The V gene's germline CDR1 is SEHNR and CDR2 FQNEAQ (reference sequence). V was cut by 4 bases and J by 0 bases, with 16 bases left in between. The CDR3 sequence is 16 residues long. Study observations and caveats: Every T-LGLL patient had at least one immunodominant TCRbeta clonotype.

The clonotype comes from a man aged 35 to 55 with T-cell large granular lymphocyte leukemia. Some clones in this sample may be carry-over from other donors' samples. Sequenced sample: peripheral blood mononuclear cells. This chain joins TRBV7-9 and TRBJ2-7, with a tentative D call TRBD2 (6 bases). The CDR3 DNA reads as TGTGCCAGCAGCTCCCCACCGGGACTGGCCTCCTACGAGCAGTACTTC. Its translation: CASSSPPGLASYEQYF.